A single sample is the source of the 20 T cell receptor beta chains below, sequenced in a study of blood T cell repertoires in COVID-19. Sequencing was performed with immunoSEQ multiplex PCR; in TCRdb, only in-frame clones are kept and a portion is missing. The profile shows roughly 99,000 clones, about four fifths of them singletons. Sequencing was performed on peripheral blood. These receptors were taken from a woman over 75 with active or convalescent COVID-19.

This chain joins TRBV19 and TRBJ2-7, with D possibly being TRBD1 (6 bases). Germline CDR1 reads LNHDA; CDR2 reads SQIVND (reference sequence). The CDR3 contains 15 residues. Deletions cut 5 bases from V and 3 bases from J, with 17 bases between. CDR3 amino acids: CASSARDTLYYEQYF. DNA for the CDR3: TGTGCCAGTAGTGCACGGGACACGTTGTACTACGAGCAGTACTTC.

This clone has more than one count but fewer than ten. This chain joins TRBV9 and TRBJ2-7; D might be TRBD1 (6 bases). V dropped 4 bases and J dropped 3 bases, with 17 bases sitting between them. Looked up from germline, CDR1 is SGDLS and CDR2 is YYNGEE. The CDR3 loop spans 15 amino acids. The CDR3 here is CASSPSGTHHYEQYF. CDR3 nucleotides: TGTGCCAGCAGCCCGTCCGGGACACATCACTACGAGCAGTACTTC.

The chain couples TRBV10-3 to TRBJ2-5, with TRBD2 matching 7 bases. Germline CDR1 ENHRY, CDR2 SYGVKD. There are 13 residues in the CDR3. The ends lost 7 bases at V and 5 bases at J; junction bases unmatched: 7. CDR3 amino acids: CAITGGFGETQYF. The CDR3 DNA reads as TGTGCCATCACCGGGGGGTTTGGGGAGACCCAGTACTTC.

The CDR3 loop reads CSASQGVGQPQHF. DNA for the CDR3: TGCAGTGCTAGTCAAGGGGTTGGGCAGCCCCAGCATTTT. V usage is TRBV20-1 and J usage is TRBJ1-5; possibly TRBD1 for D (5 bases). CDR1 DFQATT and CDR2 SNEGSKA come from the germline V gene (reference sequence). V shed 3 bases and J shed 7 bases, with 13 bases lying between them. This CDR3 is built from 13 residues.

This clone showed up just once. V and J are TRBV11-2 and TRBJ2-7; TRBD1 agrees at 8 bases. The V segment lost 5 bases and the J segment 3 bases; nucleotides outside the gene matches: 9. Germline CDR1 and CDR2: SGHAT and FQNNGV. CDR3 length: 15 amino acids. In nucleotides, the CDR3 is TGTGCCAGCAGCCCAGATCCGGGACAGGTCTACGAGCAGTACTTC. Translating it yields CASSPDPGQVYEQYF.

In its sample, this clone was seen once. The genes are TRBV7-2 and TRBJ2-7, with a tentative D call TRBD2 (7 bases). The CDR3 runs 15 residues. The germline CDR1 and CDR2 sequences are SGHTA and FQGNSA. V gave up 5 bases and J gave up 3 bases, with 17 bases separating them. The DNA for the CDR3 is TGTGCCAGCAGCACAAATGGGGGGGCGTTCTACGAGCAGTACTTC. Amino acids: CASSTNGGAFYEQYF.

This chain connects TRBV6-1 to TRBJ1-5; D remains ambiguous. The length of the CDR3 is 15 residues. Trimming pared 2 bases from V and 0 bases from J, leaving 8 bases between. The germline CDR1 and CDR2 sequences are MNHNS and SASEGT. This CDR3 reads CASSEFTASNQPQHF. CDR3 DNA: TGTGCCAGCAGTGAATTTACAGCTAGCAATCAGCCCCAGCATTTT.

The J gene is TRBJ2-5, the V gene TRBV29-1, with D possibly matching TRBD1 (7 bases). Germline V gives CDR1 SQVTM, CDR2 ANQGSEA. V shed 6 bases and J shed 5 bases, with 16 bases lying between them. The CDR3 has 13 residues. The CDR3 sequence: CSVLGAGGETQYF. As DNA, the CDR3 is TGCAGCGTCCTGGGGGCAGGGGGGGAGACCCAGTACTTC.

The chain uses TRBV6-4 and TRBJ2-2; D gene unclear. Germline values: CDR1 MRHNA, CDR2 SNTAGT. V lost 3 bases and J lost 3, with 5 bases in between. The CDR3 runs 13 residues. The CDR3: CASSDHYTGELFF. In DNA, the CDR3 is TGTGCCAGCAGTGATCATTACACCGGGGAGCTGTTTTTT.

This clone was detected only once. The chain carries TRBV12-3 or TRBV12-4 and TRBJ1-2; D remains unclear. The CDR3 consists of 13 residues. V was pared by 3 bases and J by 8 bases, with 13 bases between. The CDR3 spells CASSFDGPRGYTF. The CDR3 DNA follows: TGTGCCAGCAGTTTCGACGGTCCTAGAGGCTACACCTTC.

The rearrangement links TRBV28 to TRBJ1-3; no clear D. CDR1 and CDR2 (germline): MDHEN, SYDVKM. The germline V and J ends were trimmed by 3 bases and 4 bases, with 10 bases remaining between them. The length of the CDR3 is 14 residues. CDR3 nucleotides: TGTGCCAGCAGTTTCTTTCGACTCGGAAACACCATATATTTT. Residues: CASSFFRLGNTIYF.

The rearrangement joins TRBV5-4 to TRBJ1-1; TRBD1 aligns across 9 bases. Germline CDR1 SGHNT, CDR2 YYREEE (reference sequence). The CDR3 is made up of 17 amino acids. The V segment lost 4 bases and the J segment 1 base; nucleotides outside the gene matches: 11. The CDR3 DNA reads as TGTGCCAGCAGCAAGGGCTCGGGACAGGGACAGAACACTGAAGCTTTCTTT. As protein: CASSKGSGQGQNTEAFF.

CDR3 DNA sequence: TGTGCCATCAGTGATCCAGTTAGGCTAGGGGGAAAGAATGAGCAGTTCTTC. Protein: CAISDPVRLGGKNEQFF. The rearrangement uses TRBV10-3 and TRBJ2-1; a weak D match, TRBD1 (6 bases). The CDR3 covers 17 residues. V lost 3 bases, J lost 7 bases, and 22 bases lay in between. CDR1 and CDR2 (germline): ENHRY, SYGVKD.

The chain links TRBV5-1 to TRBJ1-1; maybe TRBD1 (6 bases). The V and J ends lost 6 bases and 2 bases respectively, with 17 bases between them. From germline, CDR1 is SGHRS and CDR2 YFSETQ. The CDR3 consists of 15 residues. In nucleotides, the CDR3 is TGCGCCAGCACCGCGAGGGCAGGGGACAACACTGAAGCTTTCTTT. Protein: CASTARAGDNTEAFF.

For the CDR3, the DNA is TGTGCCAGCTTACGGGGGACAGGGGGCCAGGGCACTGAAGCTTTCTTT. Protein product: CASLRGTGGQGTEAFF. The chain couples TRBV18 to TRBJ1-1, with TRBD1 matching 12 bases. V lost 7 bases and J lost 4; bases outside the gene matches: 10. This CDR3 is built from 16 residues. Germline-derived CDR1 and CDR2 are KGHSH and LQKENI.

The CDR3 coding sequence is TGTGCCAGCTCACCAAGGACCGGGACAGGGCTGTTTGAGGCTGGCTACACCTTC. Translating it yields CASSPRTGTGLFEAGYTF. The rearrangement uses TRBV18 and TRBJ1-2, with 9 bases that match TRBD1. V was pared by 2 bases and J by 7 bases, with 17 bases of the junction left unmatched. Germline values: CDR1 KGHSH, CDR2 LQKENI. CDR3 size: 18 residues.

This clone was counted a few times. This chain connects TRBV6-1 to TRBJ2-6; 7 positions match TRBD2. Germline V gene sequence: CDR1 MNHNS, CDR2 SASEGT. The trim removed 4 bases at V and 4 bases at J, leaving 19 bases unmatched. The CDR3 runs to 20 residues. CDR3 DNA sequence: TGTGCCAGCAGTGCCGGCAGCGGGATCCGTGCGGGAGCGGGGGCCAACGTCCTGACTTTC. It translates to CASSAGSGIRAGAGANVLTF.

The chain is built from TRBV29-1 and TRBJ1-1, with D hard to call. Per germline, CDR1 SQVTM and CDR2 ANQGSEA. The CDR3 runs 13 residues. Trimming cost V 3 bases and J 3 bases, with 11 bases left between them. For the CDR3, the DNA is TGCAGCGTTGACCCCGGGAGGGACACTGAAGCTTTCTTT. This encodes CSVDPGRDTEAFF. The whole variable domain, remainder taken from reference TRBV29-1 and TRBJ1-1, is SAVISQKPSRDICQRGTSLTIQCQVDSQVTMMFWYRQQPGQSLTLIATANQGSEATYESGFVIDKFPISRPNLTFSTLTVSNMSPEDSSIYLCSVDPGRDTEAFFGQGTRLTVV.

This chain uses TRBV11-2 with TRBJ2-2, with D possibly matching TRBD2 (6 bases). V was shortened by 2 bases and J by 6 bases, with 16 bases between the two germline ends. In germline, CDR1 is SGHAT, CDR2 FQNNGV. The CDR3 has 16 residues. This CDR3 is CASSLSSSVVAGELFF. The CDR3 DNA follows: TGTGCCAGCAGCTTATCCTCTAGCGTAGTGGCCGGGGAGCTGTTTTTT.

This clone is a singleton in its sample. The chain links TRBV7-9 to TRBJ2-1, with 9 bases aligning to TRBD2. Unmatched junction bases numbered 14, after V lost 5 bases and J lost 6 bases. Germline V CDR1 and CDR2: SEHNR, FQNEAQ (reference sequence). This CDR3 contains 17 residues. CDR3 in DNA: TGTGCCAGCAGCCCCTTCGAATTAGCGGGAGTAGGCAATGAGCAGTTCTTC. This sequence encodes CASSPFELAGVGNEQFF.